Below are 9 T cell receptor beta chains sequenced from a single sample in a study of blood T cells in healthy people across ages. Then a second PCR, running about 6 to 11 cycles, was carried out with a sample-barcoded 5' primer and a J-beta primer mix. TCRdb ran MiXCR on the 5' RACE reads and lists one entry per CDR3 protein. The sample has 800,000 to 1,000,000 distinct CDR3 sequences; 48% are singletons. Sequenced material: blood. These receptors all come from a young man in good health.

V usage is TRBV12-3 or TRBV12-4 and J usage is TRBJ2-3; 8 bases are a match to TRBD2. J lost 6 bases, V lost 5 bases, and 10 bases had no gene match. This CDR3 is built from 15 residues. The CDR3 bases are TGTGCCAGCAGTCGACGGGGGGGCCAGGGGGATACGCAGTATTTT. This gives the protein CASSRRGGQGDTQYF.

This clonotype came up a few times. In nucleotides, the CDR3 is TGCAGTGCTCCAAGACTAGCGGGGGGCACAGGGACCCAGTACTTC. This sequence encodes CSAPRLAGGTGTQYF. This rearrangement joins TRBV20-1 to TRBJ2-5; 13 bases map to TRBD2. The CDR3 is made up of 15 amino acids. The ends lost 5 bases at V and 7 bases at J; junction bases unmatched: 10. Germline CDR1 and CDR2: DFQATT and SNEGSKA (reference sequence).

In DNA form, the CDR3 reads TGTGCCAGCAGCCAGGGACAGACTAACTATGGCTACACCTTC. Translation gives CASSQGQTNYGYTF. This chain links TRBV3-1 with TRBJ1-2, with TRBD1 matching over 7 bases. The J segment lost 0 bases and the V segment lost 3 bases, leaving 1 base of the junction unmatched. The CDR3 totals 14 residues. Germline CDR1 and CDR2: LGHDT and YNNKEL (reference sequence).

The chain has TRBV28 and TRBJ1-4; D is possibly TRBD1 (5 bases). The CDR3 consists of 13 residues. In germline, CDR1 is MDHEN, CDR2 SYDVKM. V lost 7 bases, J lost 5 bases, and 11 bases lay in between. The CDR3 region has the DNA TGTGCCAGCACGCGGGGCCTAAATGAAAAACTGTTTTTT. Encoded protein: CASTRGLNEKLFF. Using reference TRBV28 and TRBJ1-4 for the parts outside the CDR3, the full variable domain is DVKVTQSSRYLVKRTGEKVFLECVQDMDHENMFWYRQDPGLGLRLIYFSYDVKMKEKGDIPEGYSVSREKKERFSLILESASTNQTSMYLCASTRGLNEKLFFGSGTQLSVL.

V is TRBV20-1 and J is TRBJ2-7; the D gene is possibly TRBD1 (6 bases). Trimming shortened V by 2 bases and J by 5 bases, and 13 bases separated the two germline ends. Germline loops: CDR1 DFQATT, CDR2 SNEGSKA (reference sequence). The CDR3 is made up of 13 amino acids. The CDR3, as DNA: TGCAGTGCTAGATCTACAGGGCGGGACGAGCAGTACTTC. Translated, it gives CSARSTGRDEQYF.

V and J are TRBV20-1 and TRBJ2-3; 9 bases are shared with TRBD2. The CDR3 consists of 16 residues. The V gene's germline CDR1 is DFQATT and CDR2 SNEGSKA (reference sequence). Trimming removed 1 base from V and 6 bases from J; junction bases left unmatched: 11. The CDR3 nucleotides are TGCAGTGCTAGAGGGGGAGGCGGGGGGGCTAAGGATACGCAGTATTTT. Residues: CSARGGGGGAKDTQYF.

The V gene is TRBV7-2, the J gene TRBJ2-4; D is possibly TRBD1 (5 bases). There are 14 residues in the CDR3. The V end lost 4 bases, the J end lost 0 bases, and 7 bases lay between the germline ends. Germline V gene data show CDR1 as SGHTA and CDR2 as FQGNSA. CDR3 DNA: TGTGCCAGCAGCTACAGGCTAGCCAAAAACATTCAGTACTTC. Translating gives CASSYRLAKNIQYF.

The CDR3 DNA is TGTGCCTGGAGTGTAAGGGGAGCCAAAAACATTCAGTACTTC. It encodes CAWSVRGAKNIQYF. This chain connects TRBV30 to TRBJ2-4; D may be TRBD1 (5 bases). Germline CDR1 is GTSNPN and CDR2 is SVGIG (reference sequence). V was trimmed by 0 bases and J by 0 bases, leaving 6 bases between them. This CDR3 contains 14 residues.

V is TRBV12-5 and J is TRBJ2-7; TRBD1 is a possible D gene (5 bases). CDR1 is LGHNT, CDR2 FRNRAP, per germline. This CDR3 comprises 12 residues. V was clipped by 2 bases and J by 12 bases, with 14 bases between them. CDR3 sequence (DNA): TGTGCTAGTGGTTTGAACCAGGGTCGGCTGTACTTC. Its translation: CASGLNQGRLYF.